This T cell receptor beta chain was captured in a study of blood T cell repertoires in COVID-19. Study-wide context: The origin of the acute and convalescent COVID-19 samples was the United States, Italy and Spain. T cells, B-cell-depleted T cells, or PBMCs supplied cDNA or gDNA.

Authors' analysis steps: It was from reference gene primer amplification that nucleated cell counts were estimated. The assay was immunoSEQ multiplex PCR, and TCRdb's table has in-frame clones only and misses some. That table is the source of V, J and clone size, and D and trimming were worked out from the DNA. The sample yields about 20,000 clones, roughly 90% seen once. Trimming shortened V by 7 bases and J by 3 bases, and 10 bases separated the two germline ends. This CDR3 spans 13 amino acids. In germline, CDR1 is GTSNPN, CDR2 SVGIG (reference sequence). The chain is built from TRBV30 and TRBJ2-6, with a tentative D call TRBD1 (5 bases). This clonotype was obtained from a human donor in a cohort sampled during active COVID-19. The sequenced material came from peripheral blood. The DNA of the CDR3 is TGTGCCTTACAGGCAGGTGGGGCCAACGTCCTGACTTTC. It encodes CALQAGGANVLTF.